One and the same sample provided the 28 T cell receptor beta chains below, sequenced in a study of T cell clones after liver transplantation. Libraries were prepared by immunoSEQ multiplex PCR; TCRdb keeps only in-frame clonotypes and omits some of them. Here the sample spans about 120,000 clones, less than 95% being singletons. The sequences come from CD4+ T cells from blood, collected 12 months after liver transplant. Source of these receptors: a human patient who received a liver transplant. Some of these T cells may belong to the graft donor.

In the case of this clone: The sample carries other DNA sequences with the same CDR3. V gene TRBV7-9 combines with J gene TRBJ2-1, with D unresolved. The CDR3 extends over 10 amino acids. The ends were cut back, 4 bases at V and 6 bases at J, with 1 base in the middle. Germline V gene sequence: CDR1 SEHNR, CDR2 FQNEAQ (reference sequence). The CDR3 reads CASSSNEQFF. In DNA, the CDR3 is TGTGCCAGCAGCTCCAATGAGCAGTTCTTC.

The chain couples TRBV2 to TRBJ1-2, with D perhaps matching TRBD1 (5 bases). The CDR3 extends over 14 amino acids. Germline V lookup: CDR1 SNHLY, CDR2 FYNNEI. The V and J ends lost 4 bases and 6 bases respectively, with 15 bases between them. The CDR3 nucleotides are TGTGCCAGCAGTGTGATGGGGCCTGCGGATGGCTACACCTTC. Encoded protein: CASSVMGPADGYTF. Supplemented by reference TRBV2 and TRBJ1-2, the full variable domain reads EPEVTQTPSHQVTQMGQEVILRCVPISNHLYFYWYRQILGQKVEFLVSFYNNEISEKSEIFDDQFSVERPDGSNFTLKIRSTKLEDSAMYFCASSVMGPADGYTFGSGTRLTVV.

This clone appeared a single time. The chain joins TRBV5-1 to TRBJ1-4; maybe TRBD1 (6 bases). This CDR3 comprises 15 residues. In germline, CDR1 is SGHRS, CDR2 YFSETQ. The ends were cut back, 0 bases at V and 4 bases at J, with 10 bases in the middle. This chain's CDR3 is CASSLGQAYNEKLFF. CDR3 coding DNA: TGCGCCAGCAGCTTGGGACAGGCCTATAATGAAAAACTGTTTTTT.

This sequence joins TRBV28 and TRBJ1-1; D gene unclear. V lost 7 bases, J lost 2 bases, and 8 bases lay in between. Germline CDR1 and CDR2: MDHEN and SYDVKM. The CDR3 contains 12 residues. DNA of the CDR3: TGTGCCAGCATCGCCCAAAACACTGAAGCTTTCTTT. Encoded protein: CASIAQNTEAFF.

The chain couples TRBV9 to TRBJ2-1, with TRBD1 matching over 11 bases. The CDR3 loop spans 15 amino acids. With V trimmed by 4 bases and J by 4 bases, 4 bases remained unmatched. Germline V gene sequence: CDR1 SGDLS, CDR2 YYNGEE. The CDR3 sequence: CASSKDRGLYNEQFF. DNA for the CDR3: TGTGCCAGCAGCAAGGACAGGGGGCTGTACAATGAGCAGTTCTTC.

The V and J genes are TRBV11-3 and TRBJ2-5; D may correspond to TRBD1 or TRBD2 (5 bases each). This CDR3 is 15 amino acids long. The ends were cut back, 5 bases at V and 5 bases at J, with 18 bases in the middle. Per germline, CDR1 SGHNT and CDR2 YENEEA. The CDR3 bases are TGTGCCAGCAGCCACCCGGCAGGGAGAGGGGAGACCCAGTACTTC. It codes for CASSHPAGRGETQYF.

The chain is built from TRBV7-3 and TRBJ2-1; D unresolved. The germline gives CDR1 SGHTA, CDR2 FQGTGA. CDR3 length equals 13 residues. Trimming removed 5 bases from V and 4 bases from J, with 9 bases in between. CDR3 sequence reads: CASSVGQYNEQFF. The CDR3 nucleotides are TGTGCCAGCAGCGTGGGTCAGTACAATGAGCAGTTCTTC.

The chain is built from TRBV7-9 and TRBJ2-1, with D perhaps TRBD2 (5 bases). The CDR3 has 14 amino acids. CDR1 is SEHNR, CDR2 FQNEAQ, per germline (reference sequence). The V and J ends lost 1 base and 5 bases respectively, with 9 bases between them. In nucleotides, the CDR3 is TGTGCCAGCAGCTTAGTGGACGGGGACAATGAGCAGTTCTTC. It specifies CASSLVDGDNEQFF.

In DNA, the CDR3 is TGTGCCAGCAGTGAACCTGGGCCGGCTGGCTACACCTTC. It is translated as CASSEPGPAGYTF. This chain connects TRBV25-1 to TRBJ1-2; D is ambiguous. Germline CDR1 reads MGHDK; CDR2 reads SYGVNS. The CDR3 extends over 13 amino acids. Trimming shortened V by 2 bases and J by 7 bases, and 11 bases separated the two germline ends.

The chain has TRBV11-3 and TRBJ2-1; 8 nucleotides line up with TRBD2. Per germline, CDR1 SGHNT and CDR2 YENEEA. J was trimmed by 1 base and V by 5 bases; bases with no gene match: 16. This CDR3 spans 19 amino acids. CDR3 residues: CASSPPLGRATKSYNEQFF. DNA for the CDR3: TGTGCCAGCAGCCCCCCCCTCGGGAGGGCCACGAAGTCCTACAATGAGCAGTTCTTC.

The rearrangement joins TRBV2 to TRBJ1-3, with no clear D. V was shortened by 5 bases and J by 0 bases, with 11 bases between the two germline ends. Looked up from germline, CDR1 is SNHLY and CDR2 is FYNNEI. The CDR3 spans 15 residues. The DNA for the CDR3 is TGTGCCAGCAGTAGTAAGCCCCGCTCTGGAAACACCATATATTTT. Its translation is CASSSKPRSGNTIYF.

For the CDR3, the DNA is TGTGCCAGCAGTTACGGGGGGGGAAGCTACGAGCAGTACTTC. The encoded protein is CASSYGGGSYEQYF. The chain employs TRBV6-6 and TRBJ2-7; TRBD2 agrees at 7 bases. Germline trimming cut 2 bases from V and 3 bases from J; bases unmatched to any gene: 4. The CDR3 covers 14 residues. The germline V gene encodes CDR1 MNHNY and CDR2 SVGAGI (reference sequence).

The rearrangement joins TRBV10-2 to TRBJ1-1; 8 bases map to TRBD1. The V and J ends lost 7 bases and 2 bases, in that order; junction bases with no gene match: 6. The CDR3 runs to 14 residues. CDR1 and CDR2 (germline): WSHSY, SAAADI. The CDR3, as DNA: TGCGCCAGCACCAGGGGGCAGATTAACACTGAAGCTTTCTTT. Its translation is CASTRGQINTEAFF.

This clone was observed once. This chain uses TRBV5-8 with TRBJ2-5; D is undetermined. Per germline, CDR1 SGHTS and CDR2 YDEGEE. Trimming cost V 0 bases and J 5 bases, with 8 bases left between them. This CDR3 is 13 amino acids long. The CDR3 here is CASSLDLVETQYF. In DNA form, the CDR3 reads TGTGCCAGCAGCTTGGATTTGGTTGAGACCCAGTACTTC.

Comments on this clone: Other DNA sequences in this specimen translate into the identical CDR3. The J gene is TRBJ2-2, the V gene TRBV30; perhaps TRBD1 as D (6 bases). Germline assignment: CDR1 GTSNPN and CDR2 SVGIG (reference sequence). Trimming removed 0 bases from V and 5 bases from J, with 7 bases in between. The CDR3 runs 13 residues. CDR3 nucleotide sequence: TGTGCCTGGAGTGTGCAGGGGACCGGGGAGCTGTTTTTT. Translated: CAWSVQGTGELFF. The whole variable domain, filled in from reference TRBV30 and TRBJ2-2, reads SQTIHQWPATLVQPVGSPLSLECTVEGTSNPNLYWYRQAAGRGLQLLFYSVGIGQISSEVPQNLSASRPQDRQFILSSKKLLLSDSGFYLCAWSVQGTGELFFGEGSRLTVL.

DNA of the CDR3: TGTGCCAGCAGTGGACAGACTCAGTTCTTC. Translating it yields CASSGQTQFF. This chain connects TRBV7-9 to TRBJ2-1; maybe TRBD1 (6 bases). There are 10 residues in the CDR3. The V gene's germline CDR1 is SEHNR and CDR2 FQNEAQ (reference sequence). The germline V and J ends were trimmed by 6 bases and 13 bases, with 10 bases remaining between them.

This chain connects TRBV7-3 to TRBJ2-3, with D possibly being TRBD2 (6 bases). Germline CDR1 is SGHTA and CDR2 is FQGTGA. The CDR3 totals 17 residues. Trimming left V 2 bases short and J 5 bases short, with 20 bases between. The chain's CDR3 is CASSLAGRQIYVDTQYF. The CDR3 DNA reads TGTGCCAGCAGCTTAGCGGGACGCCAGATTTATGTAGATACGCAGTATTTT.

V and J are TRBV27 and TRBJ1-1; D unresolved. The CDR3 has 13 residues. Germline loops: CDR1 MNHEY, CDR2 SMNVEV (reference sequence). V gave up 1 base and J gave up 1 base, with 4 bases separating them. CDR3 protein: CASSLYENTEAFF. The CDR3 DNA is TGTGCCAGCAGTTTATATGAGAACACTGAAGCTTTCTTT.

This chain uses TRBV18 with TRBJ1-2, with 9 bases aligning to TRBD1. Looked up from germline, CDR1 is KGHSH and CDR2 is LQKENI. This CDR3 comprises 14 residues. With V trimmed by 5 bases and J by 5 bases, 6 bases remained unmatched. The CDR3 coding sequence is TGTGCCAGCTCAGCACAGGGGGCTGAGTATGGCTACACCTTC. Encoded protein: CASSAQGAEYGYTF.

This clone has more than one count but fewer than ten. The rearrangement links TRBV27 to TRBJ1-2; TRBD1 agrees at 9 bases. Germline V CDR1 and CDR2: MNHEY, SMNVEV (reference sequence). The length of the CDR3 is 18 residues. V shed 3 bases, J shed 4 bases, and the junction held 15 bases outside the gene matches. CDR3 amino acids: CASSFRRGPGQGGYGYTF. In DNA form, the CDR3 reads TGTGCCAGCAGTTTCCGTAGGGGGCCGGGACAGGGTGGCTATGGCTACACCTTC.

The V gene is TRBV5-1, the J gene TRBJ2-5; 11 bases align to TRBD2. The CDR3 runs to 18 residues. V was clipped by 1 base and J by 5 bases; unmatched bases: 13. The germline V gene has CDR1 SGHRS and CDR2 YFSETQ. CDR3 DNA: TGCGCCAGCAGCTTGTTGAGCACTAGCGGGGGTTGGTTGGAGACCCAGTACTTC. Its translation: CASSLLSTSGGWLETQYF.

The chain combines TRBV7-9 with TRBJ2-5; D remains ambiguous. The CDR3 length is 12 residues. V lost 4 bases and J 5 bases, leaving 8 bases between the germline ends. Germline CDR1 is SEHNR and CDR2 is FQNEAQ (reference sequence). The CDR3 nucleotides are TGTGCCAGCAGCTCGCTGGGGGAGACCCAGTACTTC. The encoded protein is CASSSLGETQYF.

The chain links TRBV28 to TRBJ2-3; TRBD1 matches at 8 bases. CDR3 length: 14 amino acids. CDR1 is MDHEN, CDR2 SYDVKM, per germline. V shed 6 bases and J 4 bases; nucleotides not matched to a gene: 6. CDR3 bases: TGTGCCAGCAGCACGACAGGGGCCCCAGATACGCAGTATTTT. Encoded protein: CASSTTGAPDTQYF.

This clone was seen a single time. This rearrangement joins TRBV5-1 to TRBJ1-3; tentatively, D is TRBD1 (6 bases). Germline assignment: CDR1 SGHRS and CDR2 YFSETQ. The CDR3 is 15 residues long. V was trimmed by 3 bases and J by 2 bases, leaving 12 bases between them. DNA for the CDR3: TGCGCCAGCAGCTGGGGGGCGACAGCTGGAAACACCATATATTTT. Its protein is CASSWGATAGNTIYF. Full variable domain (missing parts from reference TRBV5-1 and TRBJ1-3): KAGVTQTPRYLIKTRGQQVTLSCSPISGHRSVSWYQQTPGQGLQFLFEYFSETQRNKGNFPGRFSGRQFSNSRSEMNVSTLELGDSALYLCASSWGATAGNTIYFGEGSWLTVV.

This clone was found once. The chain joins TRBV7-2 to TRBJ1-2; TRBD1 might be the D (5 bases). The CDR3 loop spans 12 amino acids. V dropped 4 bases and J dropped 5 bases, with 8 bases sitting between them. CDR1 and CDR2 from the germline V gene are SGHTA and FQGNSA. Here the CDR3 reads CASSSTDYGYTF. The CDR3 DNA reads as TGTGCCAGCAGCTCGACAGATTATGGCTACACCTTC.

The chain has TRBV5-1 and TRBJ1-4; D gene uncertain. Germline CDR1 SGHRS, CDR2 YFSETQ. This CDR3 spans 14 amino acids. Deletions cut 2 bases from V and 3 bases from J, with 8 bases between. In nucleotides, the CDR3 is TGCGCCAGCAGCTTACAGTTGCCTAATGAAAAACTGTTTTTT. Its protein is CASSLQLPNEKLFF.

The chain couples TRBV19 to TRBJ2-3; D remains ambiguous. The CDR3 spans 14 residues. Germline assignment: CDR1 LNHDA and CDR2 SQIVND (reference sequence). V was cut by 1 base and J by 6 bases, with 11 bases left in between. CDR3 coding DNA: TGTGCCAGTAGTATAGGGGGATTTATGGATACGCAGTATTTT. It yields the protein CASSIGGFMDTQYF. Together with reference TRBV19 and TRBJ2-3, the CDR3 gives the full variable domain: DGGITQSPKYLFRKEGQNVTLSCEQNLNHDAMYWYRQDPGQGLRLIYYSQIVNDFQKGDIAEGYSVSREKKESFPLTVTSAQKNPTAFYLCASSIGGFMDTQYFGPGTRLTVL.

V usage is TRBV20-1 and J usage is TRBJ2-1; D is undetermined. There are 11 residues in the CDR3. The germline V gene has CDR1 DFQATT and CDR2 SNEGSKA (reference sequence). Trimming left V 6 bases short and J 6 bases short, with 9 bases between. In nucleotides, the CDR3 is TGCAGTGCCACGATACTCAATGAGCAGTTCTTC. As protein: CSATILNEQFF.